There are a few counts of the clone carrying this T cell receptor (beta chain). The antigen remains undetermined. Germline V gives CDR1 SGHTA, CDR2 FQGNSA. The ends were cut back, 0 bases at V and 1 base at J, with 5 bases in the middle. The CDR3 runs to 14 residues. This entry is derived from a study of T-cell memory formation after mild COVID-19. Findings and caveats of the study: Mostly located in CM and EM were contracting CD4+ clones, with contracting CD8+ clones located in EMRA.

From the 5' RACE reads, TCRdb called clonotypes with MiXCR, one entry per CDR3 protein. This sample yields about 400,000 distinct CDR3 sequences, of which approximately 15% are seen a single time; around a fifth belongs to the top ten. The TCR was taken from a man younger than 35 who had mild COVID-19 (a few samples of this study predate the infection). Cell type and time point are not known. The sample comprised PBMCs or a T cell subset sorted from them (not recorded which). V usage is TRBV7-2 and J usage is TRBJ2-3; D is unclear. CDR3 loop: CASSLALGTDTQYF. DNA for the CDR3: TGTGCCAGCAGCTTAGCGTTGGGCACAGATACGCAGTATTTT.